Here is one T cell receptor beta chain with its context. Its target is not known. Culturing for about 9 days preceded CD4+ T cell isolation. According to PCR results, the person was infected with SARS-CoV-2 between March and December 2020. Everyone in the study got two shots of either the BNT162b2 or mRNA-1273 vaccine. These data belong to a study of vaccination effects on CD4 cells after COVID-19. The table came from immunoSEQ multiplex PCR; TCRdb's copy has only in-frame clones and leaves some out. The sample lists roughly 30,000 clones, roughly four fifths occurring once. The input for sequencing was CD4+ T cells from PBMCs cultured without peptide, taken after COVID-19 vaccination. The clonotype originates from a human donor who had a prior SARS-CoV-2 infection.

CDR3 residues: CASRGLAEQYF. The CDR3 DNA follows: TGTGCCAGCAGGGGACTTGCCGAGCAGTACTTC. V and J are TRBV2 and TRBJ2-7, with TRBD2 as a possible D gene (6 bases). CDR1 SNHLY and CDR2 FYNNEI come from the germline V gene. Trimming removed 6 bases from V and 6 bases from J, with 9 bases in between. The CDR3 is 11 amino acids.